This TCR beta chain was observed in a study of cytomegalovirus exposure and HLA in healthy donors. Study context: Findings of an earlier analysis included about 100 million unique TCR beta sequences from roughly 200 million T cells.

PCR amplification relied on 60 Vbeta primers (plus 13 Jbeta primers). The table came from immunoSEQ multiplex PCR; TCRdb's copy has only in-frame clones and leaves some out. The sample records some 95,000 clones, under 85% being singletons. Between the trimmed V and J ends, which lost 2 bases and 0 bases, there was a span of 7 bases. This CDR3 comprises 15 residues. Germline V gene sequence: CDR1 KGHSH, CDR2 LQKENI. This clonotype was sampled from a middle-aged woman in good health and CMV-seropositive. The chain joins TRBV18 to TRBJ1-4; D perhaps matches TRBD1 (5 bases). The source material was PBMCs. CDR3 region: CASSPGAATNEKLFF. CDR3 coding DNA: TGTGCCAGCTCACCAGGGGCTGCAACTAATGAAAAACTGTTTTTT.